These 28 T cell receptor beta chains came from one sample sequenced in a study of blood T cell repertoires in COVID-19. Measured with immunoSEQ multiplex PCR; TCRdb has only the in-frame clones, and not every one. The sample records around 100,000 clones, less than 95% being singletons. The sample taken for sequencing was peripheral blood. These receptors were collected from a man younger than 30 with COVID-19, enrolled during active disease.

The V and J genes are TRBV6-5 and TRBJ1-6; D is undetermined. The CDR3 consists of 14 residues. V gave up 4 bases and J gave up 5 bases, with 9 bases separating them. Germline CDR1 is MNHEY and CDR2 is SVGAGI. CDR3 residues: CASSFLANNSPLHF. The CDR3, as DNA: TGTGCCAGCAGTTTTTTAGCAAATAATTCACCCCTCCACTTT.

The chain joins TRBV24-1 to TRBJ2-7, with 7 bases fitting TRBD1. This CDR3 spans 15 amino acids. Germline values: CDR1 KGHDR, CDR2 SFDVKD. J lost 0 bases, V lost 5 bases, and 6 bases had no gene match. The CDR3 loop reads CATSGQGESSYEQYF. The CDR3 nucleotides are TGTGCCACCAGTGGCCAGGGGGAAAGCTCCTACGAGCAGTACTTC.

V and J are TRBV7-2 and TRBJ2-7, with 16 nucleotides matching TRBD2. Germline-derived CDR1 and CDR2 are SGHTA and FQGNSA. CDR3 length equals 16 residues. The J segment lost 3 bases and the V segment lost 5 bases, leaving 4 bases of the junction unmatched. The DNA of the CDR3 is TGTGCCAGCAGCCCCGGGACTAGCGGGGGGGTCTACGAGCAGTACTTC. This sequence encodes CASSPGTSGGVYEQYF.

The CDR3 bases are TGTGCCAGCAGCGATAGGAAAAGCTACAGGGAAACTAATGAAAAACTGTTTTTT. It yields the protein CASSDRKSYRETNEKLFF. V usage is TRBV7-9 and J usage is TRBJ1-4, with a possible D match to TRBD1 (6 bases). Germline-derived CDR1 and CDR2 are SEHNR and FQNEAQ (reference sequence). V shed 5 bases and J shed 1 base, with 20 bases lying between them. CDR3 length equals 18 residues.

The CDR3: CASSSAETGSPGELFF. The CDR3 bases are TGTGCCAGCAGCTCAGCCGAGACAGGGTCCCCCGGGGAGCTGTTTTTT. The rearrangement uses TRBV5-6 and TRBJ2-2; 7 bases fit TRBD1. With V trimmed by 3 bases and J by 6 bases, 11 bases remained unmatched. This CDR3 region has 16 residues. The germline CDR1 and CDR2 sequences are SGHDT and YYEEEE.

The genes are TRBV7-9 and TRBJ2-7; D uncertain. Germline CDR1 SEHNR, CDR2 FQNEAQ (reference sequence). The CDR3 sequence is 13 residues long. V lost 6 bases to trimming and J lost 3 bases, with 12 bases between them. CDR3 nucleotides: TGTGCCAGCAGGCATCCTAACGGCTACGAGCAGTACTTC. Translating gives CASRHPNGYEQYF.

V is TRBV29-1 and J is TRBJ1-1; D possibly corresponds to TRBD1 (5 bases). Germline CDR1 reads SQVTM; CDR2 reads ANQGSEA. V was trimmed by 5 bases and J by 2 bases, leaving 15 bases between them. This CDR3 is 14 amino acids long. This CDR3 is CSVTPGGRNTEAFF. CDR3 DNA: TGCAGCGTTACCCCGGGGGGGAGAAACACTGAAGCTTTCTTT.

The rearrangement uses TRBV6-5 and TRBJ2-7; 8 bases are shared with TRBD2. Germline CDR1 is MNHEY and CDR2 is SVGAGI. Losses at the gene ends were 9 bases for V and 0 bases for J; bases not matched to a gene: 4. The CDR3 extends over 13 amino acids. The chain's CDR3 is CASTSGFSYEQYF. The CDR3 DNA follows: TGTGCCAGTACTAGCGGCTTCTCCTACGAGCAGTACTTC.

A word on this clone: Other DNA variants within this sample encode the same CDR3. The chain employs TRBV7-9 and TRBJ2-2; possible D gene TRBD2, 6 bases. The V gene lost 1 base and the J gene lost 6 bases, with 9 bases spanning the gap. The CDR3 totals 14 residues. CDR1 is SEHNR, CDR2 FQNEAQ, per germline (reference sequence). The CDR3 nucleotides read TGTGCCAGCAGCTTAGTTGGAGGGGCCGGGGAGCTGTTTTTT. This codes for CASSLVGGAGELFF.

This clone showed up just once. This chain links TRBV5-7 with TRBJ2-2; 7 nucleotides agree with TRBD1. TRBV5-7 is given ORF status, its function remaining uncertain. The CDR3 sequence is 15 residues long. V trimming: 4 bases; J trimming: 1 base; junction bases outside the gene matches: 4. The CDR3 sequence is CASSLRDRNTGELFF. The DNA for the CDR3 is TGTGCCAGCAGCCTCCGGGACAGGAACACCGGGGAGCTGTTTTTT.

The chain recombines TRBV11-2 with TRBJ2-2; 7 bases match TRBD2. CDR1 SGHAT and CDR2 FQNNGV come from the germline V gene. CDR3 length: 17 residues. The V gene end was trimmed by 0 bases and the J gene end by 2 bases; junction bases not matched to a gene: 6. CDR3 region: CASSLDRGRANTGELFF. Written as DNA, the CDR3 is TGTGCCAGCAGCTTAGATCGAGGGAGGGCCAACACCGGGGAGCTGTTTTTT.

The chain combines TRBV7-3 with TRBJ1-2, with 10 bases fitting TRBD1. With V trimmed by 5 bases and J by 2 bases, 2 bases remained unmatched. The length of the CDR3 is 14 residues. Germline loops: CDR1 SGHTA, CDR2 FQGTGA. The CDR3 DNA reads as TGTGCCAGCAGCCGGGGACAGGGGAACTATGGCTACACCTTC. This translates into CASSRGQGNYGYTF.

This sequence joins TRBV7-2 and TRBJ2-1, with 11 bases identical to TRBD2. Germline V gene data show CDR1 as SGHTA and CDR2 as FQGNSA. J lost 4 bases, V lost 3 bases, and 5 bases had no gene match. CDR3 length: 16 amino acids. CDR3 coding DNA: TGTGCCAGCAGCTTTGTCGGGACTAGCGGTTACAATGAGCAGTTCTTC. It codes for CASSFVGTSGYNEQFF.

The CDR3 here is CASSQDPASSYEQYF. CDR3 sequence (DNA): TGCGCCAGCAGCCAAGATCCGGCTAGCTCCTACGAGCAGTACTTC. The chain employs TRBV4-1 and TRBJ2-7, with no clear D. The CDR3 sequence is 15 residues long. Germline CDR1 MGHRA, CDR2 YSYEKL. Trimming took off 0 bases at V and 0 bases at J, with 9 bases between the two ends.

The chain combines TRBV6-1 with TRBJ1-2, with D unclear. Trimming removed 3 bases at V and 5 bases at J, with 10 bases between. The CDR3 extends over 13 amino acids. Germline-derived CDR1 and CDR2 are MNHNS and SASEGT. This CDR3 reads CASSEYSRYGYTF. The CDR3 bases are TGTGCCAGCAGTGAGTACAGTCGGTATGGCTACACCTTC.

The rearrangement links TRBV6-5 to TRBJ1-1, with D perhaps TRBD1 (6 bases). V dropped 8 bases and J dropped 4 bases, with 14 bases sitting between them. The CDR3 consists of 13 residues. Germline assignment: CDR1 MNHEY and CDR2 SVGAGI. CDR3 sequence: CASSSTGATEAFF. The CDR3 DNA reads TGTGCCAGCTCCTCGACAGGTGCCACTGAAGCTTTCTTT.

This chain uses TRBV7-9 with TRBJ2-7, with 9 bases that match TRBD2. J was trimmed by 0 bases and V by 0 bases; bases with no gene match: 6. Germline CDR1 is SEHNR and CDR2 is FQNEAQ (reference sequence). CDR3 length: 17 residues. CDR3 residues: CASSLASGRRSSYEQYF. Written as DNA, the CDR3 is TGTGCCAGCAGCTTAGCTAGCGGGAGACGAAGCTCCTACGAGCAGTACTTC.

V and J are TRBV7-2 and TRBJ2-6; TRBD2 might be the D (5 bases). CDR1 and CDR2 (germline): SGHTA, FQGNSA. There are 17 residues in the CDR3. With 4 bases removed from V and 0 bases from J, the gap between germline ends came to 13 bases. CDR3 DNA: TGTGCCAGCAGCTACCAGACGGGGAGCTCTGGGGCCAACGTCCTGACTTTC. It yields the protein CASSYQTGSSGANVLTF. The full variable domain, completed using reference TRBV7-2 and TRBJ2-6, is GAGVSQSPSNKVTEKGKDVELRCDPISGHTALYWYRQSLGQGLEFLIYFQGNSAPDKSGLPSDRFSAERTGGSVSTLTIQRTQQEDSAVYLCASSYQTGSSGANVLTFGAGSRLTVL.

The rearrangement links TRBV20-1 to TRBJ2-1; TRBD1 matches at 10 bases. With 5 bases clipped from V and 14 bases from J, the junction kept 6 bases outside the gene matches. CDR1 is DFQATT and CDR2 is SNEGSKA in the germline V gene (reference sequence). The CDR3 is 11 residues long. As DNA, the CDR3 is TGCAGTGCTCTACTTGGACAGGGGGAGTTCTTC. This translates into CSALLGQGEFF.

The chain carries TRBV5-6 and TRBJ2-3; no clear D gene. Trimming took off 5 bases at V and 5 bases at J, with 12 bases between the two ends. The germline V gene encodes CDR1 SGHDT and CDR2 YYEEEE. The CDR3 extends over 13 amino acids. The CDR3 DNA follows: TGTGCCAGCAGTCAAATAGAAGTAGATACGCAGTATTTT. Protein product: CASSQIEVDTQYF.

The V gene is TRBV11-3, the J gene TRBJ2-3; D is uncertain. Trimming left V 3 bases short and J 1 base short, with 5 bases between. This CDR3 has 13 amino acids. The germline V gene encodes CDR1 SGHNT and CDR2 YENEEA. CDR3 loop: CASSFEGTDTQYF. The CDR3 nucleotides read TGTGCCAGCAGCTTCGAGGGCACAGATACGCAGTATTTT.

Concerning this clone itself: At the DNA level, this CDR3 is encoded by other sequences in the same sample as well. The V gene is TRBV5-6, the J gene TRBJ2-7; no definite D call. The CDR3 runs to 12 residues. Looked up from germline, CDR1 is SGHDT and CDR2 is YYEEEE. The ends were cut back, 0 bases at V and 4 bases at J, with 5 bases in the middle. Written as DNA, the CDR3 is TGTGCCAGCAGCTTGGGCAGATACGAGCAGTACTTC. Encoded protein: CASSLGRYEQYF.

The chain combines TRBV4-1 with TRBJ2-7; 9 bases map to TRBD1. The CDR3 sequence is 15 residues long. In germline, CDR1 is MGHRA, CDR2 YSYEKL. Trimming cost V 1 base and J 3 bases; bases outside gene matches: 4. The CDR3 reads CASSQGQGVGYEQYF. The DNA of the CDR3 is TGCGCCAGCAGCCAAGGACAGGGGGTAGGCTACGAGCAGTACTTC.

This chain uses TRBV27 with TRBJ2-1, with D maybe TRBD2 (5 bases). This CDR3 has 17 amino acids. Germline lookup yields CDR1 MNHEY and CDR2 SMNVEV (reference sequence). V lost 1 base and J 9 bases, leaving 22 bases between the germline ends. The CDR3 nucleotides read TGTGCCAGCAGTTTATGGCGGTACGGTAGCGCAGTGAGTGAGCAGTTCTTC. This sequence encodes CASSLWRYGSAVSEQFF.

The CDR3 reads CASSLGHFYEQYF. The CDR3 nucleotides read TGTGCCAGCAGTTTGGGACACTTCTACGAGCAGTACTTC. This rearrangement joins TRBV28 to TRBJ2-7; weak D call: TRBD1 (6 bases). This CDR3 is built from 13 residues. Germline lookup yields CDR1 MDHEN and CDR2 SYDVKM. The ends were cut back, 3 bases at V and 3 bases at J, with 9 bases in the middle. The variable domain in full, completed from reference TRBV28 and TRBJ2-7, reads DVKVTQSSRYLVKRTGEKVFLECVQDMDHENMFWYRQDPGLGLRLIYFSYDVKMKEKGDIPEGYSVSREKKERFSLILESASTNQTSMYLCASSLGHFYEQYFGPGTRLTVT.

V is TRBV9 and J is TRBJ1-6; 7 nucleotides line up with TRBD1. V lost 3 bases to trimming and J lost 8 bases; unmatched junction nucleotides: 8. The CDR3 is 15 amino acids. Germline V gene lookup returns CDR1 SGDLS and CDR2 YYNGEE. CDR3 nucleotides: TGTGCCAGCAGCGAGAGAGGGGGCCGTTATTCACCCCTCCACTTT. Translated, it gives CASSERGGRYSPLHF.

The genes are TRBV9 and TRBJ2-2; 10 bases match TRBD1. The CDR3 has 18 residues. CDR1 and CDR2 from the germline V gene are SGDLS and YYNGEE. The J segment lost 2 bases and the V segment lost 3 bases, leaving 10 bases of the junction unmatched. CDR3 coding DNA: TGTGCCAGCAGCGGAGCCCTTGGACAGGGGGGAAACACCGGGGAGCTGTTTTTT. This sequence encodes CASSGALGQGGNTGELFF.

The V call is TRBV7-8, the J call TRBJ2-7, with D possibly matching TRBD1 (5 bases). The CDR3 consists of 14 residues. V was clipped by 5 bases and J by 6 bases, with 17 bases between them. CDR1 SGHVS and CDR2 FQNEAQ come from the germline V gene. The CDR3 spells CASSRATVPGEQYF. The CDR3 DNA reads TGTGCCAGCAGCCGGGCGACAGTCCCCGGCGAGCAGTACTTC.